This is a list of T cell receptor beta chains from one sample in a study of T cell responses to AZD1222 COVID-19 vaccine. Sequencing used immunoSEQ multiplex PCR; TCRdb keeps in-frame clones, though not all of them. The table shows roughly 160,000 clones, with 90% to 95% occurring only once. This sample comprised peripheral blood, obtained on day 0 of AZD1222 vaccination. The receptors derive from an adult in good health. CDR3s include the opening cysteine and the closing phenylalanine or tryptophan. Each record gives: V gene, clone size, J gene, D gene, CDR3 DNA, CDR3 protein. The D gene is left open where the match is weak. Clone size is stated in some rows and not others, as once, few, many or a class when expanded.

TRBV27	few	TRBJ1-1	.	TGTGCCAGCAGTTTATTTTGGGGAGGGGACACTGAAGCTTTCTTT	CASSLFWGGDTEAFF
TRBV19	.	TRBJ2-3	TRBD2	TGTGCCAGTAGTATTAGACTAGCGGGATTCTCCCGGGGGCATACGCAGTATTTT	CASSIRLAGFSRGHTQYF
TRBV10-3	.	TRBJ2-3	TRBD1	TGTGCCATCAGTGAGGCCCCGGGACAGGGATCAGATACGCAGTATTTT	CAISEAPGQGSDTQYF
TRBV11-2	.	TRBJ1-3	TRBD1	TGTGCCAGCAGCTTCGGGACAGTCTCTGGAAACACCATATATTTT	CASSFGTVSGNTIYF
TRBV11-2	.	TRBJ2-7	.	TGTGCCAGCAAAACGGGCCCTATCTACGAGCAGTACTTC	CASKTGPIYEQYF
TRBV15	.	TRBJ2-1	.	TGTGCCACCAGCAGAGCTCGGACGCAGGGAGCAAGTGAGCAGTTCTTC	CATSRARTQGASEQFF
TRBV12-3/TRBV12-4	.	TRBJ1-2	.	TGTGCCAGCAGTCGGGAAGGCTACACCTTC	CASSREGYTF
TRBV4-3	.	TRBJ1-2	TRBD1	TGCGCCAGCAGCCTAACTCGGACAGGGGTGGGGGGAGGCTACACCTTC	CASSLTRTGVGGGYTF
TRBV30	.	TRBJ2-1	TRBD2	TGTGCCTGGAGTGTACAATTTACTAGCGGGAGGGCACGGTTCTTC	CAWSVQFTSGRARFF
TRBV30	.	TRBJ1-2	TRBD1	TGTGCCTGGAGTTACAGGGGGCATGAGGATGGCTACACCTTC	CAWSYRGHEDGYTF
TRBV28	.	TRBJ2-1	TRBD1	TGTGCCAGCAGCTTCAGGGGGCTTTACAATGAGCAGTTCTTC	CASSFRGLYNEQFF
TRBV28	.	TRBJ1-3	.	TGTGCCAGCAGTCTATCCCGGGGCGGAGGATCGAACACCATATATTTT	CASSLSRGGGSNTIYF
TRBV6-5	.	TRBJ1-4	TRBD1	TGTGCCAGCAGTTTGGCAGGGGGTAATGAAAAACTGTTTTTT	CASSLAGGNEKLFF
TRBV10-2	.	TRBJ1-4	.	TGCGCCAGCAGCGACCGGGACACCGATTTAAGTGAAAAACTGTTTTTT	CASSDRDTDLSEKLFF
TRBV6-2/TRBV6-3	.	TRBJ2-4	.	TGTGCCAGCAGTTACGGGACGGGTTTTCGTCCAAACATTCAGTACTTC	CASSYGTGFRPNIQYF
TRBV7-3	.	TRBJ2-1	.	TGTGCCAGCAGCTTAACTGGAGGTGAGCAGTTCTTC	CASSLTGGEQFF
TRBV7-2	.	TRBJ1-2	.	TGTGCCAGCAGCTTAGCTATGCCACCGGGCTACACCTTC	CASSLAMPPGYTF
TRBV30	.	TRBJ1-6	TRBD1	TGTGCCTGGAGGGGACAGGGACTGGCCCAGGTGGCACCCCTCCACTTT	CAWRGQGLAQVAPLHF
TRBV29-1	.	TRBJ1-4	.	TGCAGCGTTTTCCCCCTCGGAACTGAAAAACTGTTTTTT	CSVFPLGTEKLFF
TRBV2	.	TRBJ2-5	.	TGTGCCGCCGCGACAGGAGAAGAGACCCAGTACTTC	CAAATGEETQYF
TRBV6-1	.	TRBJ1-1	TRBD1	TGTGCCAGCAGTGCAGCAGGGGGTGAGACTGAAGCTTTCTTT	CASSAAGGETEAFF
TRBV5-6	.	TRBJ1-5	TRBD1	TGTGCCAGCAGCTTAGGGACAGGTGGCAATCAGCCCCAGCATTTT	CASSLGTGGNQPQHF
TRBV4-1	.	TRBJ1-1	.	TGCGCCAGCAGCGCGACGGACATCATGAACACTGAAGCTTTCTTT	CASSATDIMNTEAFF
TRBV6-1	.	TRBJ2-1	TRBD1	TGTGCCAGCAGTGATCCCTGGGGACAGGGACGAAATGAGCAGTTCTTC	CASSDPWGQGRNEQFF
TRBV7-2	.	TRBJ1-5	.	TGTGCCAGCAGCTTAGGTCAGAATCAGCCCCAGCATTTT	CASSLGQNQPQHF
TRBV11-2	.	TRBJ1-1	.	TGTGCCAGCAGCCCCGAGGGAACTATCTACACTGAAGCTTTCTTT	CASSPEGTIYTEAFF
TRBV19	.	TRBJ1-3	.	TGTGCCAGTAACTCAGGGGCTGGAAACACCATATATTTT	CASNSGAGNTIYF
TRBV30	.	TRBJ1-1	.	TGTGCCTGGAAGGGAAGGTGGAACACTGAAGCTTTCTTT	CAWKGRWNTEAFF
TRBV29-1	.	TRBJ1-4	.	TGCAGCGTTGGAGGGGAAAATAATGAAAAACTGTTTTTT	CSVGGENNEKLFF
TRBV5-4	once	TRBJ2-7	.	TGTGCCAGCAGCGGCCCGGGACCAAATTCGTACGAGCAGTACTTC	CASSGPGPNSYEQYF
TRBV28	.	TRBJ2-7	TRBD1	TGTGCCAGCAGAGAAACGGGACAGGGGAAATACGAGCAGTACTTC	CASRETGQGKYEQYF
TRBV27	.	TRBJ1-5	TRBD1	TGTGCCAGCAGACCAATACAGGGGGGATACAATCAGCCCCAGCATTTT	CASRPIQGGYNQPQHF
TRBV6-4	.	TRBJ1-2	.	TGTGCCAGCAGGGCGTTTTCCACCGGGGACTATGGCTACACCTTC	CASRAFSTGDYGYTF